This TCR beta chain was captured by sequencing in a study of control samples from healthy donors and cancer patients. The method was immunoSEQ multiplex PCR; TCRdb's version includes in-frame clones alone and lacks a portion of them. The data contain 110,000 to 150,000 clones, around 90% of them singletons. V was pared by 1 base and J by 4 bases, with 10 bases between. Germline CDR1 LGHDT, CDR2 YNNKEL (reference sequence). There are 14 residues in the CDR3. Sample: blood. This sequence was found in a man younger than 40 in good health. This chain uses TRBV3-1 (or the pseudogene TRBV3-2) with TRBJ1-2; maybe TRBD1 (6 bases). CDR3 sequence: CASSQVGAGYGYTF. The CDR3 DNA is TGTGCCAGCAGCCAAGTGGGGGCAGGCTATGGCTACACCTTC.